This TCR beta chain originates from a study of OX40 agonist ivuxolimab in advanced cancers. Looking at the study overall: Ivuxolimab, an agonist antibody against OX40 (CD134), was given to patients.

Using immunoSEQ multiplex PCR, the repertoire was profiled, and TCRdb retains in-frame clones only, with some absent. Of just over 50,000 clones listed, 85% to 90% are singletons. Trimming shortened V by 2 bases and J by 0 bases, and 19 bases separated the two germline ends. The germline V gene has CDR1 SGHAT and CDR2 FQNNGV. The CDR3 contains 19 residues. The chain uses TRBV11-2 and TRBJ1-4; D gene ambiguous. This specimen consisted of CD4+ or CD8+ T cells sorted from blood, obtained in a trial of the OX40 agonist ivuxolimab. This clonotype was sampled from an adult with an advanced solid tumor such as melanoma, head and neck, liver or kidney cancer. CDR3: CASSLRQRVFTTTNEKLFF. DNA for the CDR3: TGTGCCAGCAGCTTAAGGCAACGTGTTTTCACTACAACTAATGAAAAACTGTTTTTT. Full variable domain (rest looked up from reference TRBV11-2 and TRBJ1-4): EAGVAQSPRYKIIEKRQSVAFWCNPISGHATLYWYQQILGQGPKLLIQFQNNGVVDDSQLPKDRFSAERLKGVDSTLKIQPAKLEDSAVYLCASSLRQRVFTTTNEKLFFGSGTQLSVL.